Following are 5 T cell receptor beta chains from one sample sequenced in a study of T cells in Graves' hyperthyroidism and ophthalmopathy. Amplified TCR beta CDR3 regions derived from RNA transcripts. Initially, a first-round RT-PCR of the TCR CDR3 employed the HTBI primer set. A single record per CDR3 protein comes from TCRdb applying MiXCR to the multiplex PCR reads. The sample records 550,000 to 650,000 distinct CDR3 sequences, 14% being singletons. Specimen: blood. These receptors were obtained from a woman in her thirties with Graves' hyperthyroidism that later progressed to Graves' ophthalmopathy.

V usage is TRBV20-1 and J usage is TRBJ2-2; D is uncertain. V was clipped by 5 bases and J by 2 bases, with 21 bases between them. CDR1 and CDR2 from the germline V gene are DFQATT and SNEGSKA (reference sequence). This CDR3 has 17 amino acids. The chain's CDR3 is CSAVPYFTAANTGELFF. The CDR3 DNA reads as TGCAGTGCTGTCCCGTACTTTACAGCAGCTAACACCGGGGAGCTGTTTTTT.

This clonotype was recorded many times. V gene TRBV28 combines with J gene TRBJ2-7; a weak D match, TRBD1 (6 bases). Trimming left V 6 bases short and J 3 bases short, with 21 bases between. The germline V gene encodes CDR1 MDHEN and CDR2 SYDVKM. This CDR3 has 16 amino acids. The CDR3 DNA reads TGTGCCAGCAGACCCCACCGCCAGGGGTCCATCTACGAGCAGTACTTC. Protein sequence: CASRPHRQGSIYEQYF.

This clonotype was observed at least ten times. This sequence joins TRBV11-3 and TRBJ2-2; D unresolved. This CDR3 has 12 residues. V was cut by 6 bases and J by 4 bases, with 6 bases left in between. Germline V lookup: CDR1 SGHNT, CDR2 YENEEA. This chain's CDR3 is CASSFGTGELFF. The DNA for the CDR3 is TGTGCCAGCAGTTTTGGCACCGGGGAGCTGTTTTTT.

This clonotype appeared many times. An end of the junction differs from the germline gene, which may be a read error. V usage is TRBV7-9 and J usage is TRBJ2-5; 8 bases line up with TRBD1. From germline, CDR1 is SEHNR and CDR2 FQNEAQ (reference sequence). The CDR3 has 15 amino acids. CDR3 sequence reads: CASSTFRGRVETQYF. CDR3 in DNA: TGTGCCAGCAGCACCTTCAGGGGGCGCGTAGAGACTCAGTACTTC.

This clonotype was picked up one time. This rearrangement joins TRBV20-1 to TRBJ1-1; 9 nucleotides align to TRBD1. This CDR3 contains 13 residues. The V gene end was trimmed by 6 bases and the J gene end by 4 bases; junction bases not matched to a gene: 6. In germline, CDR1 is DFQATT, CDR2 SNEGSKA (reference sequence). CDR3 DNA sequence: TGCAGTGCGCCTAGACAGGGGGGCACTGAAGCTTTCTTT. The encoded protein is CSAPRQGGTEAFF.